This record looks at one T cell receptor beta chain sequence and its context. What it binds is unknown. This sample stems from a study of T cell responses to AZD1222 COVID-19 vaccine. TCRdb's copy holds only in-frame clones and misses some; the assay was immunoSEQ multiplex PCR. The table records some 120,000 clones, about nine tenths of them present only once. The CDR3 is 13 amino acids. Germline trimming cut 5 bases from V and 8 bases from J; bases unmatched to any gene: 6. Findings of the study overall: Donors, mostly white British, included more females; clonal diversity was possibly underestimated. Nearly half of unique spike-specific TCRs reportedly avoided B.1.351 and B.1.1.7 mutated regions.

The sequence came from an adult in good health. The source was peripheral blood, collected on day 0 of MenACWY control vaccination. This rearrangement joins TRBV12-3 or TRBV12-4 to TRBJ2-3, with 8 nucleotides matching TRBD2. CDR3 sequence reads: CASSAGTSSTQYF. In DNA, the CDR3 is TGTGCCAGCAGTGCCGGGACTAGTAGTACGCAGTATTTT.